One TCR beta chain is described in this entry. Its cognate antigen has yet to be identified. This sample was included in a study of T cells expressing NK-cell markers (dated by TCRdb to between 2020 and 2021). The study in broad terms: In sorted CD3+CD56+NKG2C+, CD3+CD56+NKG2C- and CD3+CD56-NKG2C+ T-cell subsets from 8 or 9 donors, TCR beta-chain repertoires were profiled. Sequencing of the libraries produced 2 x 150 bp reads on Illumina HiSeq 2000/2500, MiSeq or NextSeq. The eight sequenced donors were randomly selected healthy volunteers, three men and five women. Among the eight sequenced donors, only one was HCMV-seronegative, while the other seven were HCMV-seropositive.

The data were produced on an Illumina HiSeq 2000. TCR beta cDNA libraries were prepared using 5'RACE template switching, which introduced a universal primer site and unique molecular identifiers. Synthesis of cDNA was primed from the TCR beta constant segment and was followed by two consecutive PCR amplification steps. Regarding the original processing steps: MIGEC was used to demultiplex reads and group the reads by UMI, and MiTCR was used to assemble and quantify clonotypes. To exclude erroneous sequences, any TCR cDNA sequence not supported by at least two reads was discarded. The tcR package was used for downstream repertoire analysis, and clonotypes were matched across fractions by CDR3 nucleotide sequence plus V segment. VDJmatch was used to annotate antigen specificity against VDJdb, with one amino acid substitution allowed in CDR3. TCRdb reanalyzed the reads, keeping one entry per CDR3 protein sequence and omitting DNA. These V and J calls originate from TCRdb's pipeline instead of the authors' own analysis. The table kept for this sample lists about 260,000 distinct CDR3 sequences. The top ten clonotypes cover 0.39% of the sample.

CDR3 length: 16 amino acids, cysteine to phenylalanine. The entry carries no DNA sequence. To determine HCMV serostatus, a commercial ELISA kit was used to detect HCMV-specific IgG in serum. Peripheral blood mononuclear cells were isolated from blood by Ficoll density gradient centrifugation. Paper-wide results and their limitations: Whether the expanded NKG2C-expressing T cell clones were specific for HCMV antigens was left unclear. Those dominant clonotypes were again the most abundant among CD3+CD56-NKG2C+ cells in four donors, at about 25-60.1%. In roughly 6 donors, the dominant CD3+CD56+NKG2C+ clonotypes ranked among the top 10 CD8+ clonotypes, making up roughly 1.0-7.0% of CD8+ T cells.

This receptor was obtained from a man between 18 and 29 years old in good health. Donor details come from another sample of the same person, matched by shared clones. In this chain, TRBV12-3 or TRBV12-4 is recombined with TRBJ2-7; without DNA, the TCRdb call of TRBD1 cannot be checked. Sequencing input: blood T cells: a sorted CD56 or NKG2C T cell subset, CD4+ or CD8+ T cells, or bulk PBMC T cells (not recorded which). The CDR3 protein sequence reads: CASSPYPGQGVYEQYF.